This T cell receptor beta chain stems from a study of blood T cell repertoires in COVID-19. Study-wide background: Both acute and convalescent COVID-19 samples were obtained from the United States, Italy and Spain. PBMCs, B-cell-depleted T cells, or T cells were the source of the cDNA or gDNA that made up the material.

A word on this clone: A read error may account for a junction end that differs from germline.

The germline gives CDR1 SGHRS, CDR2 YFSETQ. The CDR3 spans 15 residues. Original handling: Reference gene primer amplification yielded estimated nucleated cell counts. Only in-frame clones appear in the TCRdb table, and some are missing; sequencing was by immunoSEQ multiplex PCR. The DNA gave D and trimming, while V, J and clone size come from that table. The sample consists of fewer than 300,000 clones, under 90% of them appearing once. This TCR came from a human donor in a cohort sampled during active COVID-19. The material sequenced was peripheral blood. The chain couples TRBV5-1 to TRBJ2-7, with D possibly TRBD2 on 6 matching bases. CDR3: CASSLAGDSSHEQYF. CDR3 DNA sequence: TGCGCCAGCAGCTTGGCGGGGGATTCCTCCCACGAGCAGTACTTC.